Listed below are T cell receptor beta chains from one sample, sequenced in a study of siplizumab effects on memory and regulatory T cells. Data came from immunoSEQ multiplex PCR; TCRdb stores just in-frame clones and leaves some out. This table holds about 75,000 clones, about 92% found once. The specimen was CD8+ T cells sorted from blood. These receptors all come from a human donor in good health. Both conserved end residues are part of each CDR3. D genes are given only for firm matches. Size values are once, few and many counts, or a class for expanded clones, and some rows have none.

size | D | J | V | DNA | CDR3
. | . | TRBJ1-2 | TRBV29-1 | TGCAGCGTAGTATGGACGGAGAAGTATGGCTACACCTTC | CSVVWTEKYGYTF
. | . | TRBJ2-7 | TRBV5-1 | TGCGCCAGCAGCTTGGCGTCAGGGTGGAACGAGCAGTACTTC | CASSLASGWNEQYF
. | TRBD1 | TRBJ2-5 | TRBV27 | TGTGCCAGCTCATTTGCCGGGACAGCTCTTCAAGAGACCCAGTACTTC | CASSFAGTALQETQYF
. | . | TRBJ1-6 | TRBV4-1 | TGCGCCAGCAGCCAAGGGGAGCGCCTTAATTCACCCCTCCACTTT | CASSQGERLNSPLHF
. | . | TRBJ2-7 | TRBV5-4 | TGTGCCAGCAGCCCTGGGGGGTACGAGCAGTACTTC | CASSPGGYEQYF
. | TRBD2 | TRBJ2-5 | TRBV9 | TGTGCCAGCAGCGTAGCGGGGGGAGCTCAAGAGACCCAGTACTTC | CASSVAGGAQETQYF
. | . | TRBJ2-7 | TRBV15 | TGTGCCACCAGCAGAGACAGATCATACGAGCAGTACTTC | CATSRDRSYEQYF
. | . | TRBJ2-7 | TRBV15 | TGTGCCACCAGCAGAGAAAGGGAGAGCTACGAGCAGTACTTC | CATSRERESYEQYF
once | . | TRBJ2-7 | TRBV6-6 | TGTGCCAGCAGTTCTACGGACGGACGCTCCTACGAGCAGTACTTC | CASSSTDGRSYEQYF
. | TRBD1 | TRBJ2-3 | TRBV10-1 | TGCGCCAGCAGTGATCAACAAGGGGGCCGAGGGGGTACGCAGTATTTT | CASSDQQGGRGGTQYF
. | TRBD2 | TRBJ2-5 | TRBV28 | TGTGCCAGCAGACGACCGGGACTAAGTGAGACCCAGTACTTC | CASRRPGLSETQYF
. | . | TRBJ1-1 | TRBV29-1 | TGCAGCGTTGAAGGGACAGCCGACACTGAAGCTTTCTTT | CSVEGTADTEAFF
. | TRBD1 | TRBJ1-1 | TRBV9 | TGTGCCAGCAGCGCGACAGGGCTCACTGAAGCTTTCTTT | CASSATGLTEAFF
. | . | TRBJ1-1 | TRBV4-1 | TGCGCCAGCAGCCTCGCCGCGAACACTGAAGCTTTCTTT | CASSLAANTEAFF
. | . | TRBJ1-5 | TRBV4-1 | TGCGCCAGCAGCCCCCAGGTTGATCAGCCCCAGCATTTT | CASSPQVDQPQHF
. | TRBD1 | TRBJ1-2 | TRBV7-9 | TGTGCCAGCAGCTTAGCGGGACAGGGGCATGGCTACACCTTC | CASSLAGQGHGYTF
. | . | TRBJ1-5 | TRBV28 | TGTGCCAGCAGTATAGGGGCAGTCTATAGCAATCAGCCCCAGCATTTT | CASSIGAVYSNQPQHF
. | . | TRBJ2-7 | TRBV5-6 | TGTGCCAGCAGCTTTGGGCGGACTTACGAGCAGTACTTC | CASSFGRTYEQYF
once | . | TRBJ2-7 | TRBV5-6 | TGTGCCAGCAGCCCATATGGGTCAGACGAGCAGTACTTC | CASSPYGSDEQYF
. | . | TRBJ1-1 | TRBV6-1 | TGTGCCAGCAGTGAAGGGAGGACTCATTGGGGCACTGAAGCTTTCTTT | CASSEGRTHWGTEAFF
. | . | TRBJ1-3 | TRBV19 | TGTTGGGAAGAAAACACCATATATTTT | CWEENTIYF
. | TRBD1 | TRBJ1-2 | TRBV13 | TGTGCCAGCAGCGTTGTCAGGCCTGACAGGGGAAACTATGGCTACACCTTC | CASSVVRPDRGNYGYTF
. | TRBD1 | TRBJ1-5 | TRBV7-9 | TGTGCCAGCAGCTCAACTCTGACAGGGGGCCCGAATCAGCCCCAGCATTTT | CASSSTLTGGPNQPQHF
. | TRBD2 | TRBJ2-1 | TRBV9 | TGTGCCAGCAGCACGATAGCGGGGGGGCTCAATGAGCAGTTCTTC | CASSTIAGGLNEQFF
. | . | TRBJ2-7 | TRBV6-5 | TGTGCCAGCACGTCCACATTCAAGGGGAACGAGCAGTACTTC | CASTSTFKGNEQYF
. | TRBD1 | TRBJ1-5 | TRBV27 | TGTGCCAGCAGTTCAGGGGGCATTCAGCCCCAGCATTTT | CASSSGGIQPQHF
. | . | TRBJ2-7 | TRBV11-2 | TGTGCCAGCAGCTTTGGCGGGGGCTTCTCCTACGAGCAGTACTTC | CASSFGGGFSYEQYF
. | TRBD2 | TRBJ2-1 | TRBV5-1 | TGCGCCAGCAGCTTGGGTCTAGCGGGGAATGAGCAGTTCTTC | CASSLGLAGNEQFF
. | TRBD1 | TRBJ2-1 | TRBV19 | TGTGCCAGTAGTATCCTAGGGGGCGCGCAGGATGAGCAGTTCTTC | CASSILGGAQDEQFF
. | . | TRBJ1-6 | TRBV9 | TGTGCCAGCAGCGTGGGGACCTCGGATTCACCCCTCCACTTT | CASSVGTSDSPLHF
. | . | TRBJ1-6 | TRBV6-5 | TGTGCCAGCAGTTACTCGATAGAAAATAATTCACCCCTCCACTTT | CASSYSIENNSPLHF
. | . | TRBJ2-3 | TRBV4-1 | TGCGCCAGCAGACAGGGTACCACCACGGATACGCAGTATTTT | CASRQGTTTDTQYF
. | . | TRBJ2-7 | TRBV9 | TGTGCCAGCAGCGTAGACGGGAAACCCTACGAGCAGTACTTC | CASSVDGKPYEQYF
. | TRBD2 | TRBJ2-3 | TRBV15 | TGTGCCACCGGGAGGGAGGCTAGCGGCACAGATACGCAGTATTTT | CATGREASGTDTQYF
. | TRBD1 | TRBJ2-7 | TRBV7-2 | TGTGCCAGCAGACCGACCCCCGGGACAGGTTCGTCCTACGAGCAGTACTTC | CASRPTPGTGSSYEQYF
. | . | TRBJ2-7 | TRBV7-2 | TGTGCCAGCAGCTTAGATATTGAGGGCCGGCAGTACTTC | CASSLDIEGRQYF
. | TRBD2 | TRBJ2-3 | TRBV7-6 | TGTGCCAGCAGCCCTGGGGGCGGGGGGGCATGGGCAGATACGCAGTATTTT | CASSPGGGGAWADTQYF
once | . | TRBJ2-2 | TRBV7-2 | TGTGCCAGCAGCTTAGGGGTCGTTACCGGGGAGCTGTTTTTT | CASSLGVVTGELFF